These 12 T cell receptor beta chains were all obtained from the same sample, sequenced in a study of preoperative IRX-2 immunotherapy in early breast cancer. TCRdb's copy holds only in-frame clones and misses some; the assay was immunoSEQ multiplex PCR. This sample yields 4,000 or so clones, of which roughly 69% are seen a single time; 10% to 15% belongs to the top ten. Treatment indicated: preoperative locoregional IRX-2 cytokine immunotherapy. The sample in question was tumor tissue, obtained after IRX-2 immunotherapy. Source of these receptors: a human donor with breast cancer.

V usage is TRBV9 and J usage is TRBJ1-2; a possible D gene is TRBD1 (5 bases). There are 15 residues in the CDR3. CDR1 SGDLS and CDR2 YYNGEE come from the germline V gene. The V gene lost 0 bases and the J gene lost 4 bases, with 13 bases spanning the gap. Here the CDR3 DNA reads TGTGCCAGCAGCGTAGAGGAAGGGGTCGGCTATGGCTACACCTTC. Protein: CASSVEEGVGYGYTF.

This clone was detected only a few times. As DNA, the CDR3 is TGTGCCATCCATTCAGGGGCCTCTGGGGCCAACGTCCTGACTTTC. Protein product: CAIHSGASGANVLTF. V usage is TRBV6-8 and J usage is TRBJ2-6; TRBD1 might be the D (6 bases). From germline, CDR1 is MNHGY and CDR2 SAAAGT. Between the trimmed V and J ends, which lost 10 bases and 0 bases, there was a span of 13 bases. The length of the CDR3 is 15 residues.

This chain joins TRBV11-3 and TRBJ2-3, with a tentative D call TRBD1 (5 bases). There are 15 residues in the CDR3. V lost 2 bases to trimming and J lost 0 bases, with 9 bases between them. Germline loops: CDR1 SGHNT, CDR2 YENEEA. CDR3 sequence reads: CASSLLTGSTDTQYF. The CDR3 DNA follows: TGTGCCAGCAGCTTACTCACAGGTAGCACAGATACGCAGTATTTT.

CDR3 coding DNA: TGTGCCAGCAGCTTCACGGTCTCCAGACCCCCCCAGACTGAAGCTTTCTTT. It codes for CASSFTVSRPPQTEAFF. This rearrangement joins TRBV7-5 to TRBJ1-1. TRBV7-5 is a pseudogene segment. The CDR3 sequence is 17 residues long.

J is TRBJ2-5 and V is TRBV7-8; D gene uncertain. Germline CDR1 reads SGHVS; CDR2 reads FQNEAQ. The CDR3 extends over 13 amino acids. V was clipped by 4 bases and J by 5 bases, with 11 bases between them. CDR3 sequence: CASSSPLGETQYF. The CDR3 DNA reads TGTGCCAGCAGCTCTCCGCTGGGGGAGACCCAGTACTTC. Full variable domain (outside the CDR3, taken from reference TRBV7-8 and TRBJ2-5): GAGVSQSPRYKVAKRGQDVALRCDPISGHVSLFWYQQALGQGPEFLTYFQNEAQLDKSGLPSDRFFAERPEGSVSTLKIQRTQQEDSAVYLCASSSPLGETQYFGPGTRLLVL.

This clone was detected a few times. V gene TRBV28 combines with J gene TRBJ2-5, with D tentatively TRBD2 (6 bases). Germline loops: CDR1 MDHEN, CDR2 SYDVKM. CDR3 size: 14 residues. V was trimmed by 6 bases and J by 2 bases, leaving 13 bases between them. CDR3 sequence: CASRGLAWQETQYF. The CDR3 nucleotides read TGTGCCAGCAGGGGGCTAGCGTGGCAAGAGACCCAGTACTTC.

This clone was observed a few times. The chain joins TRBV11-3 to TRBJ2-1; tentatively, D is TRBD2 (5 bases). The CDR3 runs 14 residues. V was pared by 2 bases and J by 8 bases, with 13 bases between. Germline values: CDR1 SGHNT, CDR2 YENEEA. In nucleotides, the CDR3 is TGTGCCAGCAGCTTATACGGGTCGCGGGATGAGCAGTTCTTC. Translating it yields CASSLYGSRDEQFF.

This clone was seen a few times. The chain is built from TRBV18 and TRBJ2-3; D is ambiguous. Germline CDR1 is KGHSH and CDR2 is LQKENI. V was shortened by 2 bases and J by 2 bases, with 11 bases between the two germline ends. This CDR3 has 15 amino acids. CDR3: CASSPDGSYTDTQYF. DNA for the CDR3: TGTGCCAGCTCACCAGACGGGTCCTACACAGATACGCAGTATTTT.

V usage is TRBV6-4 and J usage is TRBJ2-3; 7 bases align to TRBD1. This CDR3 is built from 14 residues. Germline CDR1 and CDR2: MRHNA and SNTAGT. The J segment lost 0 bases and the V segment lost 10 bases, leaving 7 bases of the junction unmatched. The CDR3 protein is CAIRGQTSTDTQYF. The DNA of the CDR3 is TGTGCCATCAGGGGACAGACTAGCACAGATACGCAGTATTTT.

The chain couples TRBV6-8 to TRBJ2-5, with TRBD2 as a possible D gene (7 bases). Germline V gives CDR1 MNHGY, CDR2 SAAAGT. The CDR3 consists of 17 residues. Between the trimmed V and J ends, which lost 0 bases and 9 bases, there was a span of 23 bases. This CDR3 is CASSYSKGGSGPEAQYF. DNA for the CDR3: TGTGCCAGCAGTTACTCGAAAGGGGGTAGCGGGCCTGAAGCCCAGTACTTC.

The V call is TRBV15, the J call TRBJ2-1; 12 nucleotides align to TRBD1. This CDR3 region has 14 residues. Germline CDR1 reads LNHNV; CDR2 reads YYDKDF (reference sequence). Losses at the gene ends were 6 bases for V and 8 bases for J; bases not matched to a gene: 5. The CDR3 coding sequence is TGTGCCACCAGGGGGACAGGGGGCGAGTATGAGCAGTTCTTC. Protein product: CATRGTGGEYEQFF.

By proportion, this clone is medium-sized (0.01 to 0.1%). The V and J genes are TRBV19 and TRBJ1-5; D is uncertain. Trimming removed 8 bases from V and 0 bases from J, with 8 bases in between. There are 13 residues in the CDR3. Germline values: CDR1 LNHDA, CDR2 SQIVND (reference sequence). The CDR3 bases are TGTGCCAGTCAGGACTATAGCAATCAGCCCCAGCATTTT. This codes for CASQDYSNQPQHF.